Shown below are 23 T cell receptor beta chains from a single sample sequenced in a study of early T cells in non-severe SARS-CoV-2 infection. MiXCR was run by TCRdb on the 5' RACE reads, yielding one entry per CDR3 protein. The table has around 62,000 distinct CDR3 sequences, 4% to 5.5% seen once. Specimen: whole blood. Source of these receptors: an adult who was a healthcare worker with PCR-confirmed SARS-CoV-2 infection or an uninfected control (not recorded which).

CDR3 sequence reads: CASSQRLLQETQYF. The CDR3 region has the DNA TGTGCCAGCAGCCAACGGCTCCTCCAAGAGACCCAGTACTTC. The chain is built from TRBV14 and TRBJ2-5, with unresolved D. The germline V gene has CDR1 SGHDN and CDR2 FVKESK. The V end was cut by 2 bases, the J end by 1 base, with 8 bases between. This CDR3 spans 14 amino acids.

This clonotype was recorded many times. This chain joins TRBV20-1 and TRBJ2-2; TRBD1 might be the D (7 bases). This CDR3 contains 15 residues. CDR1 DFQATT and CDR2 SNEGSKA come from the germline V gene (reference sequence). Trimming stripped 5 bases from V and 5 bases from J, with 18 bases between. CDR3 in amino acids: CSASPTGRETGELFF. CDR3 bases: TGCAGTGCTTCTCCGACAGGGCGGGAAACCGGGGAGCTGTTTTTT.

This clonotype occurred many times. The rearrangement uses TRBV5-6 and TRBJ1-6, with 7 bases matching TRBD1. The germline V gene encodes CDR1 SGHDT and CDR2 YYEEEE. The CDR3 is made up of 17 amino acids. V lost 3 bases to trimming and J lost 3 bases; unmatched junction nucleotides: 9. DNA of the CDR3: TGTGCCAGCAGCTCGGACAGGATTCGCGTCTATAATTCACCCCTCCACTTT. Protein sequence: CASSSDRIRVYNSPLHF.

The V and J genes are TRBV5-1 and TRBJ2-3, with unresolved D. CDR1 and CDR2 from the germline V gene are SGHRS and YFSETQ. The V gene lost 5 bases and the J gene lost 3 bases, with 13 bases spanning the gap. The CDR3 sequence is 14 residues long. The CDR3 protein is CASSDRLSTDTQYF. The CDR3 region has the DNA TGCGCCAGCAGTGACCGGCTATCTACAGATACGCAGTATTTT.

This clonotype was observed at least ten times. The chain has TRBV7-2 and TRBJ2-7, with a weak D call TRBD2 (6 bases). CDR3 length equals 16 residues. The V end was cut by 1 base, the J end by 0 bases, with 13 bases between. Germline-derived CDR1 and CDR2 are SGHTA and FQGNSA. CDR3 DNA sequence: TGTGCCAGCAGCTTAGTGGGCGGGGTTAGCTCCTACGAGCAGTACTTC. It is translated as CASSLVGGVSSYEQYF.

The table lists this clonotype with many counts. The chain carries TRBV27 and TRBJ1-4; D perhaps matches TRBD1 (5 bases). This CDR3 spans 14 amino acids. V was shortened by 0 bases and J by 5 bases, with 7 bases between the two germline ends. Per germline, CDR1 MNHEY and CDR2 SMNVEV (reference sequence). The CDR3, as DNA: TGTGCCAGCAGTTTATCAGGGGAGAATGAAAAACTGTTTTTT. It yields the protein CASSLSGENEKLFF.

This clonotype was picked up many times. V is TRBV27 and J is TRBJ2-6; a possible D gene is TRBD1 (6 bases). V lost 5 bases and J lost 4, with 15 bases in between. Germline assignment: CDR1 MNHEY and CDR2 SMNVEV (reference sequence). The CDR3 length is 16 residues. DNA for the CDR3: TGTGCCAGCAGTACATCAGGGGTGTCCGGGGCCAACGTCCTGACTTTC. Its translation: CASSTSGVSGANVLTF.

The table lists this clonotype with many counts. The V gene is TRBV29-1, the J gene TRBJ2-7; a possible D gene is TRBD2 (5 bases). V was trimmed by 4 bases and J by 0 bases, leaving 13 bases between them. The CDR3 contains 14 residues. Germline V gene lookup returns CDR1 SQVTM and CDR2 ANQGSEA. CDR3 coding DNA: TGCAGCGTTGCGGAGGCCGGGGACTCCTACGAGCAGTACTTC. Its translation: CSVAEAGDSYEQYF.

This clonotype was counted at least ten times. This chain connects TRBV27 to TRBJ1-1, with D possibly TRBD1 on 6 matching bases. Per the germline V gene, CDR1 is MNHEY and CDR2 is SMNVEV (reference sequence). V shed 4 bases and J shed 1 base, with 7 bases lying between them. This CDR3 has 13 residues. CDR3 bases: TGTGCCAGCAGTTACAGGGCGAACACTGAAGCTTTCTTT. Amino acid sequence: CASSYRANTEAFF.

V usage is TRBV20-1 and J usage is TRBJ1-3; D possibly corresponds to TRBD1 (6 bases). The CDR3 has 14 residues. Between the trimmed V and J ends, which lost 6 bases and 7 bases, there was a span of 19 bases. Looked up from germline, CDR1 is DFQATT and CDR2 is SNEGSKA (reference sequence). CDR3 DNA sequence: TGCAGTGCCGAAGCGGGGACACGGCGTAACACCATATATTTT. It is translated as CSAEAGTRRNTIYF.

This clonotype was observed at least ten times. This chain uses TRBV20-1 with TRBJ1-2; no clear D gene. The CDR3 consists of 12 residues. Germline loops: CDR1 DFQATT, CDR2 SNEGSKA (reference sequence). Trimming took off 5 bases at V and 8 bases at J, with 15 bases between the two ends. The CDR3 sequence: CSAYSPSRGYTF. CDR3 bases: TGCAGTGCTTATTCGCCATCCAGGGGCTACACCTTC.

This clonotype came up a few times. The rearrangement uses TRBV9 and TRBJ2-3, with D perhaps matching TRBD1 or TRBD2 (5 bases each). Germline V gene data show CDR1 as SGDLS and CDR2 as YYNGEE. The CDR3 has 13 residues. V was trimmed by 4 bases and J by 2 bases, leaving 8 bases between them. In DNA form, the CDR3 reads TGTGCCAGCAGCATGGGGACCACAGATACGCAGTATTTT. It encodes CASSMGTTDTQYF.

This clonotype was picked up a small number of times. The gene calls are TRBV29-1 and TRBJ2-1; TRBD1 matches at 10 bases. Losses at the gene ends were 5 bases for V and 0 bases for J; bases not matched to a gene: 16. CDR1 and CDR2 (germline): SQVTM, ANQGSEA. The CDR3 runs to 19 residues. CDR3 protein: CSVPIRRDRGPSSYNEQFF. The DNA of the CDR3 is TGCAGCGTTCCTATACGCCGGGACAGGGGACCCAGCTCCTACAATGAGCAGTTCTTC.

This clonotype was detected only a few times. The genes are TRBV6-5 and TRBJ1-2, with D unclear. Trimming cost V 7 bases and J 0 bases, with 12 bases left between them. This CDR3 region has 14 residues. CDR1 MNHEY and CDR2 SVGAGI come from the germline V gene. The CDR3 spells CASTFVGSNYGYTF. In DNA form, the CDR3 reads TGTGCCAGCACCTTTGTAGGCTCTAACTATGGCTACACCTTC.

The chain uses TRBV29-1 and TRBJ2-7, with 8 bases fitting TRBD2. The CDR3 contains 12 residues. V lost 3 bases and J lost 7; bases outside the gene matches: 5. Germline CDR1 SQVTM, CDR2 ANQGSEA. Here the CDR3 DNA reads TGCAGCGTTGACATCCCTAGCGGGGAGCAGTACTTC. Translated, it gives CSVDIPSGEQYF.

This clonotype was observed a few times. V usage is TRBV6-2 or TRBV6-3 and J usage is TRBJ2-7; 7 bases map to TRBD1. The CDR3 consists of 16 residues. V shed 0 bases and J 1 base; nucleotides not matched to a gene: 6. Germline CDR1 MNHEY, CDR2 SVGEGT. The CDR3 DNA reads TGTGCCAGCAGTTACTCGACCCAGGGGGTATCCTACGAGCAGTACTTC. Protein sequence: CASSYSTQGVSYEQYF.

This clonotype was seen repeatedly, ten times or more. The CDR3 DNA is TGTGCCTGGAGTCGACTAGCGGGAGAGGATGAGCAGTTCTTC. It yields the protein CAWSRLAGEDEQFF. The rearrangement uses TRBV30 and TRBJ2-1, with 12 nucleotides matching TRBD2. The germline V gene encodes CDR1 GTSNPN and CDR2 SVGIG (reference sequence). This CDR3 comprises 14 residues. Trimming at V came to 2 bases and at J to 8 bases, leaving 4 bases not matched to a gene.

This clonotype has ten or more counts. V and J are TRBV7-2 and TRBJ2-5; a possible D gene is TRBD2 (6 bases). CDR3 length: 16 amino acids. The germline CDR1 and CDR2 sequences are SGHTA and FQGNSA. With 4 bases removed from V and 3 bases from J, the gap between germline ends came to 18 bases. The CDR3 sequence is CASSSRERDSKETQYF. The CDR3 bases are TGTGCCAGCAGCTCCCGGGAGAGGGATTCGAAAGAGACCCAGTACTTC.

This clonotype was recorded many times. This chain links TRBV7-3 with TRBJ2-7; 7 bases line up with TRBD2. The CDR3 is 14 amino acids. The ends lost 5 bases at V and 6 bases at J; junction bases unmatched: 10. The V gene's germline CDR1 is SGHTA and CDR2 FQGTGA. CDR3 region: CASSQVGGSSEQYF. The CDR3, as DNA: TGTGCCAGCAGCCAAGTGGGGGGGTCGTCCGAGCAGTACTTC.

In its sample, this clonotype was seen many times. CDR3 coding DNA: TGCAGTGCTTCCAGGGGCCAAAGGAATTCACCCCTCCACTTT. Translating it yields CSASRGQRNSPLHF. This chain connects TRBV20-1 to TRBJ1-6; D perhaps matches TRBD1 (6 bases). The CDR3 is 14 residues long. Trimming shortened V by 5 bases and J by 7 bases, and 15 bases separated the two germline ends. Per germline, CDR1 DFQATT and CDR2 SNEGSKA (reference sequence).

The V call is TRBV5-4, the J call TRBJ2-3; D is possibly TRBD2 (5 bases). The CDR3 runs to 13 residues. Germline lookup yields CDR1 SGHNT and CDR2 YYREEE (reference sequence). V dropped 8 bases and J dropped 0 bases, with 10 bases sitting between them. The CDR3 bases are TGTGCCAGTCGGAGGTCTAGCACAGATACGCAGTATTTT. Protein: CASRRSSTDTQYF.

This clonotype was seen ten or more times. The chain has TRBV27 and TRBJ2-6; D possibly matches TRBD1 or TRBD2 (6 bases each). Germline lookup yields CDR1 MNHEY and CDR2 SMNVEV (reference sequence). The CDR3 has 19 residues. Trimming removed 1 base at V and 1 base at J, with 17 bases between. CDR3 DNA sequence: TGTGCCAGCAGTTTATTGGGGGGCAGGCCCAAATCTGGGGCCAACGTCCTGACTTTC. Translation: CASSLLGGRPKSGANVLTF.

This clonotype showed up many times. The rearrangement uses TRBV29-1 and TRBJ2-5, with a tentative D call TRBD2 (6 bases). There are 13 residues in the CDR3. Germline V gene data show CDR1 as SQVTM and CDR2 as ANQGSEA. V dropped 1 base and J dropped 5 bases, with 11 bases sitting between them. The CDR3: CSVEVGLAETQYF. CDR3 coding DNA: TGCAGCGTTGAAGTAGGTCTAGCGGAGACCCAGTACTTC.